This TCR beta chain came from a study of T-cell memory formation after mild COVID-19. Study-level points and caveats: Chiefly within CM and EM were the contracting CD4+ clones; CD8+ ones were within EMRA.

The V gene lost 3 bases and the J gene lost 7 bases, with 10 bases spanning the gap. This CDR3 is 13 amino acids long. Germline lookup yields CDR1 LNHDA and CDR2 SQIVND (reference sequence). Comments on this clonotype: The antigen remains unidentified.

TCRdb recomputed calls from the 5' RACE reads with MiXCR, one row per CDR3 protein. Of under 300,000 distinct CDR3 sequences listed, less than 20% are singletons. The sample consisted of PBMCs or a T cell subset sorted from them (not recorded which). V and J are TRBV19 and TRBJ1-5, with D possibly being TRBD1 (6 bases). The sequence derives from a man aged 18 to 30 who had mild COVID-19 (a few samples of this study predate the infection). Cell type and time point are not known. CDR3 nucleotides: TGTGCCAGTAGTATCAGGGGTACCCAGCCCCAGCATTTT. This codes for CASSIRGTQPQHF.